The next 26 T cell receptor beta chains were all read from a single sample in a study of immune evolution from preneoplasia to lung adenocarcinoma. This table comes from immunoSEQ multiplex PCR, and its TCRdb copy is limited to in-frame clones, with some not included. The table has about 41,000 clones, approximately 79% seen once. Specimen: FFPE invasive lung adenocarcinoma tissue. All receptors come from a person in their sixties or seventies with lung adenocarcinoma.

This chain's CDR3 is CASTQGALGEQYF. In DNA, the CDR3 is TGTGCCAGCACCCAGGGGGCTCTAGGAGAGCAGTACTTC. The chain is built from TRBV6-6 and TRBJ2-7; 8 nucleotides match TRBD1. Trimming took 7 bases from V and 7 from J; bases not matched to a gene: 9. Germline CDR1 MNHNY, CDR2 SVGAGI (reference sequence). The CDR3 length is 13 residues.

J is TRBJ1-4 and V is TRBV19; no definite D call. Germline values: CDR1 LNHDA, CDR2 SQIVND (reference sequence). The CDR3 sequence is 15 residues long. Deletions cut 4 bases from V and 7 bases from J, with 16 bases between. The CDR3 is CASSTRLLGGEKLFF. The CDR3 nucleotides read TGTGCCAGTAGTACCAGACTCCTTGGTGGTGAAAAACTGTTTTTT.

This clone was recorded once. The chain's CDR3 is CASSLDRHSYEQYF. The CDR3 nucleotides are TGTGCCAGCAGCTTAGATCGTCATTCCTACGAGCAGTACTTC. The J gene is TRBJ2-7, the V gene TRBV11-2, with D hard to call. The CDR3 length is 14 residues. V was clipped by 0 bases and J by 1 base, with 7 bases between them. Per the germline V gene, CDR1 is SGHAT and CDR2 is FQNNGV.

J is TRBJ2-3 and V is TRBV7-6, with 13 bases aligning to TRBD2. Germline-derived CDR1 and CDR2 are SGHVS and FNYEAQ. The CDR3 covers 16 residues. V gave up 5 bases and J gave up 4 bases; unmatched junction bases: 6. CDR3: CASSARLAGGADTQYF. DNA for the CDR3: TGTGCCAGCAGCGCCCGACTAGCGGGAGGCGCAGATACGCAGTATTTT.

The chain recombines TRBV7-7 with TRBJ2-3, with no clear D. Germline lookup yields CDR1 SSHAT and CDR2 FNYEAQ (reference sequence). The CDR3 sequence is 13 residues long. The V gene lost 1 base and the J gene lost 2 bases, with 4 bases spanning the gap. The CDR3 is CASSLGSTDTQYF. The CDR3 bases are TGTGCCAGCAGCTTAGGCTCCACAGATACGCAGTATTTT.

The chain joins TRBV30 to TRBJ2-5; D call uncertain. The better agreement between TRBJ2-7 and the DNA end casts doubt on the J call. This CDR3 contains 11 residues. Germline V lookup: CDR1 GTSNPN, CDR2 SVGIG (reference sequence). CDR3 in DNA: TGTGCCTGGATATCCCCCCGCGAGCAGTACTTC. It yields the protein CAWISPREQYF.

The chain joins TRBV21-1 to TRBJ2-7; the tabulated D call, TRBD2, remains unverified against the DNA. TRBV21-1 is given as a pseudogene. This CDR3 is 15 amino acids long. For the CDR3, the DNA is TGTGCCAGCAGCAAGACCTTAGCGGGAGCCCACGAGCAGTACTTC. Translating gives CASSKTLAGAHEQYF.

The chain recombines TRBV28 with TRBJ2-7, with unresolved D. Germline loops: CDR1 MDHEN, CDR2 SYDVKM. With 6 bases removed from V and 5 bases from J, the gap between germline ends came to 11 bases. There are 12 residues in the CDR3. CDR3 DNA: TGTGCCAGCAGCCGTGTGGAGAACGAGCAGTACTTC. It yields the protein CASSRVENEQYF.

CDR3 coding DNA: TGCAGCGTTGAATCAGGGGGGTACACTGAAGCTTTCTTT. Translation gives CSVESGGYTEAFF. This chain links TRBV29-1 with TRBJ1-1; 7 nucleotides align to TRBD1. This CDR3 has 13 residues. Losses at the gene ends were 2 bases for V and 3 bases for J; bases not matched to a gene: 3. From germline, CDR1 is SQVTM and CDR2 ANQGSEA.

The chain's CDR3 is CASSPVRLGSYEQYF. Written as DNA, the CDR3 is TGTGCCAGCAGCCCCGTTCGATTGGGTTCCTACGAGCAGTACTTC. The V gene is TRBV11-3, the J gene TRBJ2-7; D is undetermined. V lost 5 bases to trimming and J lost 1 base, with 15 bases between them. Germline V lookup: CDR1 SGHNT, CDR2 YENEEA. This CDR3 has 15 amino acids.

With respect to this clone: The sample has other DNA sequences that encode this CDR3 too. The chain combines TRBV7-2 with TRBJ2-1, with TRBD1 matching over 7 bases. V trimming: 5 bases; J trimming: 3 bases; junction bases outside the gene matches: 7. This CDR3 comprises 15 residues. CDR1 SGHTA and CDR2 FQGNSA come from the germline V gene. The CDR3 reads CASSLEGTVYNEQFF. The CDR3 DNA reads TGTGCCAGCAGCCTCGAGGGGACAGTCTACAATGAGCAGTTCTTC.

The rearrangement links TRBV5-6 to TRBJ2-3; D is uncertain. V shed 4 bases and J shed 5 bases, with 11 bases lying between them. Germline V gene sequence: CDR1 SGHDT, CDR2 YYEEEE. This CDR3 has 13 amino acids. CDR3 DNA sequence: TGTGCCAGCAGCCGGCCCCAGGTAGATACGCAGTATTTT. As protein: CASSRPQVDTQYF.

This chain joins TRBV19 and TRBJ2-4; no definite D call. This CDR3 is built from 15 residues. CDR1 is LNHDA, CDR2 SQIVND, per germline (reference sequence). V lost 3 bases to trimming and J lost 9 bases, with 18 bases between them. CDR3: CASSMNIQERAIQYF. The CDR3 DNA follows: TGTGCCAGTAGTATGAACATCCAAGAGCGCGCCATTCAGTACTTC.

This chain joins TRBV11-2 and TRBJ2-2; D may be TRBD2 (6 bases). The CDR3 loop spans 15 amino acids. The germline V and J ends were trimmed by 2 bases and 1 base, with 8 bases remaining between them. Looked up from germline, CDR1 is SGHAT and CDR2 is FQNNGV. Written as DNA, the CDR3 is TGTGCCAGCAGCTTACTCGGGGGGAACACCGGGGAGCTGTTTTTT. This codes for CASSLLGGNTGELFF. Looking up the rest from reference TRBV11-2 and TRBJ2-2 gives the full variable domain: EAGVAQSPRYKIIEKRQSVAFWCNPISGHATLYWYQQILGQGPKLLIQFQNNGVVDDSQLPKDRFSAERLKGVDSTLKIQPAKLEDSAVYLCASSLLGGNTGELFFGEGSRLTVL.

This clone was counted only a few times. V is TRBV7-8 and J is TRBJ2-1; 10 bases are a match to TRBD1. V shed 7 bases and J 4 bases; nucleotides not matched to a gene: 7. Looked up from germline, CDR1 is SGHVS and CDR2 is FQNEAQ. This CDR3 region has 15 residues. CDR3 loop: CASTNPGQGYNEQFF. The CDR3 DNA follows: TGTGCCAGCACCAACCCGGGACAGGGGTACAATGAGCAGTTCTTC.

The V call is TRBV7-6, the J call TRBJ1-4; TRBD1 might be the D (5 bases). Germline V CDR1 and CDR2: SGHVS, FNYEAQ. The length of the CDR3 is 13 residues. Trimming shortened V by 5 bases and J by 2 bases, and 6 bases separated the two germline ends. The CDR3 DNA follows: TGTGCCAGCAGCGAGGGGACTAATGAAAAACTGTTTTTT. This codes for CASSEGTNEKLFF.

The chain is built from TRBV15 and TRBJ1-4; perhaps TRBD1 as D (5 bases). The length of the CDR3 is 16 residues. The germline CDR1 and CDR2 sequences are LNHNV and YYDKDF (reference sequence). V was trimmed by 5 bases and J by 4 bases, leaving 17 bases between them. In DNA form, the CDR3 reads TGTGCCACCAGCCAGTCAACGGGGGGAAATAATGAAAAACTGTTTTTT. This encodes CATSQSTGGNNEKLFF.

V and J are TRBV27 and TRBJ2-7; no firm D call. Deletions cut 7 bases from V and 4 bases from J, with 5 bases between. The CDR3 covers 10 residues. Germline CDR1 is MNHEY and CDR2 is SMNVEV (reference sequence). Here the CDR3 DNA reads TGTGCCAGCAACTATTACGAGCAGTACTTC. This codes for CASNYYEQYF.

The chain links TRBV19 to TRBJ2-7; 10 bases align to TRBD2. Germline CDR1 reads LNHDA; CDR2 reads SQIVND (reference sequence). With V trimmed by 3 bases and J by 5 bases, 7 bases remained unmatched. The CDR3 runs to 15 residues. The DNA of the CDR3 is TGTGCCAGTAGTATCGGGACTAGCGCCGACGACGAGCAGTACTTC. Encoded protein: CASSIGTSADDEQYF.

V usage is TRBV5-1 and J usage is TRBJ2-7, with 7 bases lining up with TRBD2. The CDR3 contains 14 residues. The ends lost 1 base at V and 3 bases at J; junction bases unmatched: 4. The V gene's germline CDR1 is SGHRS and CDR2 YFSETQ. CDR3 loop: CASSLPAGVYEQYF. CDR3 DNA: TGCGCCAGCAGCTTGCCCGCGGGAGTCTACGAGCAGTACTTC.

This sequence joins TRBV11-2 and TRBJ2-7; 10 bases align to TRBD2. The V gene's germline CDR1 is SGHAT and CDR2 FQNNGV. The CDR3 sequence is 17 residues long. The V segment lost 1 base and the J segment 6 bases; nucleotides outside the gene matches: 12. Written as DNA, the CDR3 is TGTGCCAGCAGCTTAGGTGGGAGCGGGAGGGCCAGGGGCGAGCAGTACTTC. It yields the protein CASSLGGSGRARGEQYF.

As to this clone: Other DNA sequences of this sample code for an identical CDR3. The J gene is TRBJ1-5, the V gene TRBV10-3, with 7 bases matching TRBD1. The CDR3 consists of 14 residues. Germline V lookup: CDR1 ENHRY, CDR2 SYGVKD. The V and J ends lost 3 bases and 1 base, in that order; junction bases with no gene match: 0. CDR3 in DNA: TGTGCCATCAGTGACAGGGGGAGCAATCAGCCCCAGCATTTT. Its protein product is CAISDRGSNQPQHF.

This clone was detected a few times. The chain joins TRBV6-5 to TRBJ2-5; D could derive from TRBD1 or TRBD2 (6 bases each). Germline CDR1 MNHEY, CDR2 SVGAGI. CDR3 length: 13 residues. V lost 5 bases, J lost 5 bases, and 12 bases lay in between. CDR3 region: CASSTGLAETQYF. The CDR3 region has the DNA TGTGCCAGCAGTACAGGGCTAGCGGAGACCCAGTACTTC.

The chain joins TRBV11-1 to TRBJ2-7; 9 nucleotides agree with TRBD1. CDR1 is SGHAT and CDR2 is FQDESV in the germline V gene (reference sequence). This CDR3 contains 16 residues. J was trimmed by 4 bases and V by 5 bases; bases with no gene match: 12. The CDR3 coding sequence is TGTGCCAGCAGCAGCGAATCCGGGACAGGGTCGTACGAGCAGTACTTC. Translation: CASSSESGTGSYEQYF.

The chain employs TRBV4-2 and TRBJ2-2, with D uncertain. The V gene lost 5 bases and the J gene lost 9 bases, with 7 bases spanning the gap. Germline CDR1 LGHNA, CDR2 YNFKEQ. This CDR3 has 11 amino acids. In DNA form, the CDR3 reads TGTGCCAGCAGCTCATCTAGGGAGCTGTTTTTT. Protein sequence: CASSSSRELFF.

This clone was counted between two and nine times. The genes are TRBV7-2 and TRBJ2-7, with a possible D match to TRBD2 (6 bases). V was shortened by 4 bases and J by 7 bases, with 11 bases between the two germline ends. CDR3 length: 12 residues. Per germline, CDR1 SGHTA and CDR2 FQGNSA. The CDR3, as DNA: TGTGCCAGCAGCTCATACCGGGGGGAGCAGTACTTC. Translating gives CASSSYRGEQYF.